The source of this TCR beta chain is a study of T cell responses to AZD1222 COVID-19 vaccine. Some clones are missing from TCRdb's copy, which holds only in-frame ones; the method was immunoSEQ multiplex PCR. Among 180,000 or so clones, roughly 94% were seen once, and the ten largest hold approximately 0.58%. From germline, CDR1 is MGHRA and CDR2 YSYEKL. The CDR3 is 19 amino acids. The ends lost 1 base at V and 0 bases at J; junction bases unmatched: 13. The sequenced sample was peripheral blood, obtained on day 0 of AZD1222 vaccination. The TCR comes from an adult in good health. The rearrangement joins TRBV4-1 to TRBJ1-2; TRBD1 aligns across 8 bases. The CDR3 loop reads CASSQVGRQGTRTNYGYTF. The CDR3 nucleotides read TGCGCCAGCAGCCAAGTGGGGAGACAGGGGACCCGTACTAACTATGGCTACACCTTC.